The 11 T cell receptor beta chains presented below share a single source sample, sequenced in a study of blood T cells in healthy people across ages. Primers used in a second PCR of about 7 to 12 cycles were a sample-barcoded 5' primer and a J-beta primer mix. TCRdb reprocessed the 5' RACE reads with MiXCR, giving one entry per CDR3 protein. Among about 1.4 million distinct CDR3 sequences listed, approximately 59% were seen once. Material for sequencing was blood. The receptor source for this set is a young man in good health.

The CDR3 coding sequence is TGCAGCGTAGGCAGTCTTTCGGTGGAGACCCAGTACTTC. Translation gives CSVGSLSVETQYF. V is TRBV29-1 and J is TRBJ2-5; D gene unclear. Germline V CDR1 and CDR2: SQVTM, ANQGSEA. V was shortened by 6 bases and J by 5 bases, with 16 bases between the two germline ends. This CDR3 is built from 13 residues.

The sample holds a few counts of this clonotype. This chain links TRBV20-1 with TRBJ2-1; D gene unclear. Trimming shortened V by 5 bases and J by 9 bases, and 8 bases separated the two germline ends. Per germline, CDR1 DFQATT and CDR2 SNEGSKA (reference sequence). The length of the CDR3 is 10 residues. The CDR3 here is CSAARIEQFF. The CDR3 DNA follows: TGCAGTGCTGCTAGGATTGAGCAGTTCTTC.

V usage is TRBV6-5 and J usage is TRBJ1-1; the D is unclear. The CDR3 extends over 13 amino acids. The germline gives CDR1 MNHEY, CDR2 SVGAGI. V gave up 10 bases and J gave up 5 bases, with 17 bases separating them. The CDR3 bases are TGTGCCACCCAATGGGGTATGGGGACTGAAGCTTTCTTT. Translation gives CATQWGMGTEAFF.

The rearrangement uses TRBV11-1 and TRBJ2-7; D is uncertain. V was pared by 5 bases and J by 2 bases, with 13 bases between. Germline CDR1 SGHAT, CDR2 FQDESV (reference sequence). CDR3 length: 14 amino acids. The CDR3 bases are TGTGCCAGCAGCCCTTCACAGTTACCCTACGAGCAGTACTTC. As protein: CASSPSQLPYEQYF.

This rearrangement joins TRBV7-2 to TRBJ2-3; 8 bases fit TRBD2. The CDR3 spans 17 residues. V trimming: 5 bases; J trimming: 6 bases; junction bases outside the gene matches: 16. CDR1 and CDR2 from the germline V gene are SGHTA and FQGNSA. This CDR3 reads CASSHTGLAPGGDTQYF. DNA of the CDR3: TGTGCCAGCAGCCATACCGGACTAGCCCCGGGCGGGGATACGCAGTATTTT.

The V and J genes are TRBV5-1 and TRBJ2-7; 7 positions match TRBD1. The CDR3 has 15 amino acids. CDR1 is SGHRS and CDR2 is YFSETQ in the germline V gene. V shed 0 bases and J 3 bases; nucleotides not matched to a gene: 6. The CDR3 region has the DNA TGCGCCAGCAGCTTGGAAGACAGGGTGAACTACGAGCAGTACTTC. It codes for CASSLEDRVNYEQYF. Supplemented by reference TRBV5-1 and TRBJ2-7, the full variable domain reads KAGVTQTPRYLIKTRGQQVTLSCSPISGHRSVSWYQQTPGQGLQFLFEYFSETQRNKGNFPGRFSGRQFSNSRSEMNVSTLELGDSALYLCASSLEDRVNYEQYFGPGTRLTVT.

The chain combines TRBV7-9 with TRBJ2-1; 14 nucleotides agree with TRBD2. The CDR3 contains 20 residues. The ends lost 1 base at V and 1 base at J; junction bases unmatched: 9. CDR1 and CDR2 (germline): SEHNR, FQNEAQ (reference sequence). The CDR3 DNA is TGTGCCAGCAGCTTAGGGGTGGGGACTAGCGGGAGTCTTTCCTACAATGAGCAGTTCTTC. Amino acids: CASSLGVGTSGSLSYNEQFF.

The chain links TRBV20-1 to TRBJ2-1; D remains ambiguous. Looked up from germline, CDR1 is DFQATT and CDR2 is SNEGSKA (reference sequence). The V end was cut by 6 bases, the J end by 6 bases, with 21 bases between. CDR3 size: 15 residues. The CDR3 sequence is CSAPEWRRMTNEQFF. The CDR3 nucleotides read TGCAGTGCCCCCGAATGGCGGCGCATGACCAATGAGCAGTTCTTC.

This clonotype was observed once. As DNA, the CDR3 is TGTGCCAGCAGCCCAGCGGGGCTTGCAGATACGCAGTATTTT. Protein: CASSPAGLADTQYF. The rearrangement links TRBV7-9 to TRBJ2-3; TRBD2 aligns across 7 bases. V lost 5 bases to trimming and J lost 4 bases; unmatched junction nucleotides: 6. The germline gives CDR1 SEHNR, CDR2 FQNEAQ (reference sequence). The CDR3 runs 14 residues.

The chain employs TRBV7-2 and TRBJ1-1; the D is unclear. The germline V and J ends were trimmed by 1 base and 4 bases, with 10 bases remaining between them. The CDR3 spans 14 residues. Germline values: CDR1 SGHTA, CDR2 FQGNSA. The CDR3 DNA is TGTGCCAGCAGCTTAGGTGACCTGGGCACTGAAGCTTTCTTT. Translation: CASSLGDLGTEAFF. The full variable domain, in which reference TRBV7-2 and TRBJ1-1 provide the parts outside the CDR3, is GAGVSQSPSNKVTEKGKDVELRCDPISGHTALYWYRQSLGQGLEFLIYFQGNSAPDKSGLPSDRFSAERTGGSVSTLTIQRTQQEDSAVYLCASSLGDLGTEAFFGQGTRLTVV.

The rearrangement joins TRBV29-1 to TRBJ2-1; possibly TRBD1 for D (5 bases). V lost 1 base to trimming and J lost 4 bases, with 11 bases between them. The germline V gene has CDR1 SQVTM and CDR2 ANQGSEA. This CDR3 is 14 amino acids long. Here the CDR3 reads CSVEGQGHYNEQFF. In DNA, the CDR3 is TGCAGCGTTGAAGGTCAAGGACATTACAATGAGCAGTTCTTC.